This TCR beta chain appears in the sequencing data of a study of blood T cell repertoires in COVID-19. Background on the study: Specimens from acute and convalescent COVID-19 originated in the United States, Italy and Spain.

Repertoires were generated with immunoSEQ multiplex PCR, while TCRdb's copy carries only in-frame clones and drops some. The sample has about 180,000 clones; 89% are singletons. All enrollees were roughly 18 to 89 years old and from 25 or so US areas. Participants had their cohort set by participant-reported clinical history. Germline CDR1 SGHDN, CDR2 FVKESK. The CDR3 contains 17 residues. V was pared by 4 bases and J by 4 bases, with 21 bases between. The TCR was taken from a middle-aged woman with acute COVID-19. This rearrangement joins TRBV14 to TRBJ2-3; D perhaps matches TRBD2 (6 bases). Sequencing input: PBMCs or T cells enriched from blood (not recorded which). The CDR3 sequence: CASSPSASETQSDTQYF. CDR3 nucleotides: TGTGCCAGCAGCCCCTCGGCTAGCGAAACCCAATCAGATACGCAGTATTTT. Supplemented by reference TRBV14 and TRBJ2-3, the full variable domain reads EAGVTQFPSHSVIEKGQTVTLRCDPISGHDNLYWYRRVMGKEIKFLLHFVKESKQDESGMPNNRFLAERTGGTYSTLKVQPAELEDSGVYFCASSPSASETQSDTQYFGPGTRLTVL.